This passage covers 21 T cell receptor beta chains from one sample sequenced in a study of cytomegalovirus exposure and HLA in healthy donors. Primers for the PCR totalled 60 Vbeta and 13 Jbeta. Some clones are missing from TCRdb's copy, which holds only in-frame ones; the method was immunoSEQ multiplex PCR. The table includes approximately 200,000 clones, approximately 85% detected once. The sequenced sample consisted of PBMCs. Source of these receptors: a woman in her forties or fifties in good health and CMV-seropositive.

This chain links TRBV5-4 with TRBJ2-3; 9 bases are a match to TRBD1. From germline, CDR1 is SGHNT and CDR2 YYREEE (reference sequence). The CDR3 runs 14 residues. Trimming cost V 7 bases and J 3 bases; bases outside gene matches: 6. The CDR3 loop is CASVGQGRTDTQYF. DNA of the CDR3: TGTGCCAGCGTGGGACAGGGTCGTACAGATACGCAGTATTTT.

The V call is TRBV28, the J call TRBJ1-1; 7 bases align to TRBD1. The CDR3 consists of 18 residues. Losses at the gene ends were 4 bases for V and 2 bases for J; bases not matched to a gene: 16. Germline CDR1 and CDR2: MDHEN and SYDVKM. CDR3 bases: TGTGCCAGCAGTTCATTACGCCCGACAGGGAAGGGAAACACTGAAGCTTTCTTT. Translating it yields CASSSLRPTGKGNTEAFF.

The V gene is TRBV2, the J gene TRBJ2-4; 8 bases line up with TRBD1. With 9 bases clipped from V and 5 bases from J, the junction kept 6 bases outside the gene matches. Germline lookup yields CDR1 SNHLY and CDR2 FYNNEI. The CDR3 sequence is 13 residues long. The CDR3 sequence is CASIPGGQNIQYF. The CDR3 nucleotides are TGTGCCAGTATCCCAGGGGGCCAAAACATTCAGTACTTC.

The chain is built from TRBV5-6 and TRBJ1-2; D may be TRBD1 (6 bases). Trimming stripped 6 bases from V and 6 bases from J, with 21 bases between. Germline loops: CDR1 SGHDT, CDR2 YYEEEE. The CDR3 consists of 15 residues. As DNA, the CDR3 is TGTGCCAGCACCCCGGTCGGCAGGGGTGAGAATGGCTACACCTTC. Translating gives CASTPVGRGENGYTF.

The chain is built from TRBV2 and TRBJ1-1; 7 bases are a match to TRBD1. CDR1 SNHLY and CDR2 FYNNEI come from the germline V gene. J was trimmed by 0 bases and V by 6 bases; bases with no gene match: 4. There are 14 residues in the CDR3. The CDR3 spells CASRRDSMNTEAFF. CDR3 nucleotide sequence: TGTGCCAGCAGGCGGGACAGTATGAACACTGAAGCTTTCTTT.

The chain joins TRBV5-4 to TRBJ2-5, with 8 bases lining up with TRBD2. Trimming cost V 4 bases and J 3 bases; bases outside gene matches: 8. Germline-derived CDR1 and CDR2 are SGHNT and YYREEE (reference sequence). CDR3 size: 15 residues. The CDR3 coding sequence is TGTGCCAGCAGCCGCACGGGACTAGTGGAAGAGACCCAGTACTTC. Translation gives CASSRTGLVEETQYF. The variable domain in full, completed from reference TRBV5-4 and TRBJ2-5, reads ETGVTQSPTHLIKTRGQQVTLRCSSQSGHNTVSWYQQALGQGPQFIFQYYREEENGRGNFPPRFSGLQFPNYSSELNVNALELDDSALYLCASSRTGLVEETQYFGPGTRLLVL.

V gene TRBV10-3 combines with J gene TRBJ1-2; D is perhaps TRBD1 (6 bases). V gave up 5 bases and J gave up 6 bases, with 16 bases separating them. The CDR3 spans 14 residues. Looked up from germline, CDR1 is ENHRY and CDR2 is SYGVKD. The chain's CDR3 is CAISSLPGVDGYTF. As DNA, the CDR3 is TGTGCCATCAGTTCCTTACCAGGGGTGGATGGCTACACCTTC.

About this clone itself: Other DNA sequences in the same sample also yield this CDR3. The chain has TRBV7-2 and TRBJ2-7; D perhaps matches TRBD2 (5 bases). Trimming took off 2 bases at V and 4 bases at J, with 6 bases between the two ends. This CDR3 has 12 amino acids. Germline-derived CDR1 and CDR2 are SGHTA and FQGNSA. CDR3 loop: CASSLTGYEQYF. CDR3 DNA sequence: TGTGCCAGCAGCTTAACGGGGTACGAGCAGTACTTC.

The chain joins TRBV6-5 to TRBJ1-1; D gene unclear. The CDR3 has 15 residues. Germline-derived CDR1 and CDR2 are MNHEY and SVGAGI. V lost 0 bases, J lost 6 bases, and 14 bases lay in between. The CDR3 spells CASSYSGTGWAEAFF. CDR3 coding DNA: TGTGCCAGCAGTTACTCAGGAACGGGATGGGCTGAAGCTTTCTTT.

The chain joins TRBV13 to TRBJ1-6; the match to TRBD1 covers 8 bases. Trimming took 5 bases from V and 7 from J; bases not matched to a gene: 16. The CDR3 spans 18 residues. Germline V gene lookup returns CDR1 PRHDT and CDR2 FYEKMQ (reference sequence). CDR3 region: CASSRPGTGSGANSPLHF. As DNA, the CDR3 is TGTGCCAGCAGCCGTCCCGGGACAGGATCGGGGGCGAATTCACCCCTCCACTTT.

This clone appeared a few times. The V and J genes are TRBV27 and TRBJ1-4; D may be TRBD1 (6 bases). Per the germline V gene, CDR1 is MNHEY and CDR2 is SMNVEV (reference sequence). The CDR3 runs 15 residues. The V end lost 5 bases, the J end lost 8 bases, and 18 bases lay between the germline ends. This chain's CDR3 is CASSGEAGGREKLFF. The CDR3, as DNA: TGTGCCAGCAGTGGGGAAGCGGGGGGGCGAGAAAAACTGTTTTTT.

The chain recombines TRBV9 with TRBJ2-3, with a tentative D call TRBD1 (5 bases). The V and J ends lost 4 bases and 5 bases respectively, with 8 bases between them. From germline, CDR1 is SGDLS and CDR2 YYNGEE. The CDR3 consists of 12 residues. CDR3 DNA sequence: TGTGCCAGCAGCCTACAGGAAGATACGCAGTATTTT. This codes for CASSLQEDTQYF.

The chain is built from TRBV18 and TRBJ1-5, with 8 bases matching TRBD1. Losses at the gene ends were 3 bases for V and 5 bases for J; bases not matched to a gene: 6. From germline, CDR1 is KGHSH and CDR2 LQKENI. CDR3 size: 15 residues. This CDR3 reads CASSPQGARDQPQHF. CDR3 bases: TGTGCCAGCTCACCTCAGGGGGCAAGGGATCAGCCCCAGCATTTT.

The table lists this clone with a few counts. V usage is TRBV18 and J usage is TRBJ2-7, with TRBD2 matching over 7 bases. V was clipped by 3 bases and J by 0 bases; unmatched bases: 5. Germline V gene lookup returns CDR1 KGHSH and CDR2 LQKENI. This CDR3 has 15 residues. The CDR3 spells CASSPGGLSSYEQYF. As DNA, the CDR3 is TGTGCCAGCTCACCCGGGGGGTTGAGCTCCTACGAGCAGTACTTC.

The chain has TRBV6-1 and TRBJ2-3; 9 nucleotides agree with TRBD1. Germline V lookup: CDR1 MNHNS, CDR2 SASEGT. This CDR3 has 15 residues. Trimming at V came to 8 bases and at J to 3 bases, leaving 9 bases not matched to a gene. CDR3 sequence (DNA): TGTGCCAGCGGCCCACAGGGGGCGGGTACAGATACGCAGTATTTT. It codes for CASGPQGAGTDTQYF.

The rearrangement uses TRBV6-5 and TRBJ2-2; perhaps TRBD2 as D (5 bases). The germline V gene has CDR1 MNHEY and CDR2 SVGAGI. This CDR3 is built from 14 residues. The V and J ends lost 2 bases and 4 bases respectively, with 8 bases between them. The CDR3 loop reads CASSYGSRTGELFF. In DNA form, the CDR3 reads TGTGCCAGCAGTTACGGGAGTCGCACCGGGGAGCTGTTTTTT.

This chain uses TRBV11-1 with TRBJ2-5, with D tentatively TRBD1 (5 bases). The J call is uncertain, as TRBJ2-7 better fits the DNA end. CDR1 and CDR2 (germline): SGHAT, FQDESV (reference sequence). CDR3 size: 13 residues. The CDR3 here is CASSPTGTYEQYF. CDR3 DNA sequence: TGTGCCAGCAGCCCCACAGGAACCTACGAGCAGTACTTC.

This chain connects TRBV6-5 to TRBJ1-3; D is unclear. V lost 0 bases, J lost 0 bases, and 9 bases lay in between. The CDR3 extends over 16 amino acids. Per germline, CDR1 MNHEY and CDR2 SVGAGI. The CDR3 DNA is TGTGCCAGCAGTTACTCCGGAGGCCTCTCTGGAAACACCATATATTTT. The encoded protein is CASSYSGGLSGNTIYF.

The V and J genes are TRBV27 and TRBJ2-5; 7 bases agree with TRBD1. Germline loops: CDR1 MNHEY, CDR2 SMNVEV (reference sequence). Trimming at V came to 4 bases and at J to 0 bases, leaving 2 bases not matched to a gene. The CDR3 runs 14 residues. CDR3 DNA sequence: TGTGCCAGCAGTTCGGACAGGTACCAAGAGACCCAGTACTTC. It translates to CASSSDRYQETQYF.

The genes are TRBV5-1 and TRBJ1-5; 12 bases are a match to TRBD1. Germline CDR1 is SGHRS and CDR2 is YFSETQ. The J segment lost 12 bases and the V segment lost 0 bases, leaving 4 bases of the junction unmatched. The CDR3 extends over 14 amino acids. This chain's CDR3 is CASSLGGTGGYQHF. The CDR3 region has the DNA TGCGCCAGCAGCTTGGGTGGGACAGGGGGCTACCAGCATTTT.

CDR3 nucleotide sequence: TGTGCCAGCAGTTGGGAGAGGGCTGAAAAACTGTTTTTT. Translated, it gives CASSWERAEKLFF. This chain joins TRBV6-6 and TRBJ1-4; D gene unclear. The ends were cut back, 4 bases at V and 7 bases at J, with 10 bases in the middle. CDR1 MNHNY and CDR2 SVGAGI come from the germline V gene (reference sequence). The CDR3 is 13 amino acids.